Below are 29 T cell receptor beta chains sequenced from a single sample in a study of T cell repertoires in cytomegalovirus infection. TCRdb reprocessed the reads via MiXCR and lists one record per CDR3 protein. This sample has about 920,000 distinct CDR3 sequences; roughly 30% occur once, and the top ten carry over 12%. Their specific antigens are unknown. The specimen was cultured CD8+ T cells from PBMCs, collected from culture after CMV antigen stimulation. The source of these receptors is a human donor in good health (CMV status not recorded). Some clones in this sample may be carry-over from other donors' samples.

This clonotype was seen at least ten times. The V and J genes are TRBV7-6 and TRBJ2-7; 9 bases line up with TRBD1. Germline CDR1 and CDR2: SGHVS and FNYEAQ. The junction had 5 bases not matched to a gene; V was cut back by 8 bases and J by 0 bases. There are 14 residues in the CDR3. Written as DNA, the CDR3 is TGTGCCAGCGGGACAGGGATGAGCTCCTACGAGCAGTACTTC. It encodes CASGTGMSSYEQYF.

This clonotype was detected a few times. This rearrangement joins TRBV4-1 to TRBJ2-7; perhaps TRBD1 as D (6 bases). This CDR3 is 15 amino acids long. Trimming stripped 1 base from V and 2 bases from J, with 12 bases between. CDR1 and CDR2 (germline): MGHRA, YSYEKL. In nucleotides, the CDR3 is TGCGCCAGCAGCCAAGGATCAGGGGTCCCCTACGAGCAGTACTTC. Protein: CASSQGSGVPYEQYF.

The chain carries TRBV2 and TRBJ2-5; D possibly matches TRBD1 or TRBD2 (5 bases each). Looked up from germline, CDR1 is SNHLY and CDR2 is FYNNEI. This CDR3 region has 14 residues. V was pared by 3 bases and J by 1 base, with 9 bases between. The CDR3 nucleotides are TGTGCCAGCAGTGAGGCCGGGACCCAAGAGACCCAGTACTTC. This translates into CASSEAGTQETQYF.

The DNA of the CDR3 is TGTGCCAGCAGTCCAGGGAAAGCCTATGGCTACACCTTC. Translating gives CASSPGKAYGYTF. The rearrangement joins TRBV2 to TRBJ1-2; D possibly corresponds to TRBD1 (5 bases). The CDR3 has 13 amino acids. The germline gives CDR1 SNHLY, CDR2 FYNNEI. Trimming took off 5 bases at V and 4 bases at J, with 11 bases between the two ends.

This clonotype has a count of ten or more. V is TRBV7-2 and J is TRBJ2-3; possible D gene TRBD2, 7 bases. V dropped 10 bases and J dropped 2 bases, with 22 bases sitting between them. Germline V gene data show CDR1 as SGHTA and CDR2 as FQGNSA. The CDR3 sequence is 16 residues long. The CDR3 protein is CATNRGGGALTDTQYF. CDR3 DNA: TGTGCCACGAACCGAGGTGGGGGGGCCCTCACAGATACGCAGTATTTT.

The rearrangement uses TRBV15 and TRBJ2-2; D is uncertain. CDR1 is LNHNV, CDR2 YYDKDF, per germline (reference sequence). CDR3 length equals 12 residues. V was shortened by 10 bases and J by 5 bases, with 11 bases between the two germline ends. The CDR3 DNA follows: TGTGCCATACCGGCCGCGACCGGGGAGCTGTTTTTT. Translated, it gives CAIPAATGELFF.

In its sample, this clonotype was seen a few times. The chain has TRBV5-6 and TRBJ2-7; D may correspond to TRBD1 or TRBD2 (5 bases each). Deletions cut 5 bases from V and 0 bases from J, with 9 bases between. Germline-derived CDR1 and CDR2 are SGHDT and YYEEEE. The CDR3 is 13 amino acids. The CDR3 nucleotides are TGTGCCAGCAGACCAGGGAGCTCCTACGAGCAGTACGTC. Protein: CASRPGSSYEQYV.

CDR3 amino acids: CASSQDFDTEAFF. CDR3 nucleotide sequence: TGCGCCAGCAGCCAAGACTTTGACACTGAAGCTTTCTTT. J is TRBJ1-1 and V is TRBV4-1; no definite D call. In germline, CDR1 is MGHRA, CDR2 YSYEKL. This CDR3 is built from 13 residues. The germline V and J ends were trimmed by 0 bases and 3 bases, with 5 bases remaining between them.

This clonotype showed up just a few times. CDR3 nucleotides: TGCGCCAGCAGCCCTATCGGGACAGGGAATCAAGAGACCCAGTACTTC. As protein: CASSPIGTGNQETQYF. The V call is TRBV4-1, the J call TRBJ2-5; 9 nucleotides agree with TRBD1. Trimming at V came to 4 bases and at J to 2 bases, leaving 8 bases not matched to a gene. The CDR3 spans 16 residues. The germline gives CDR1 MGHRA, CDR2 YSYEKL.

This clonotype was seen only once. A much larger clone is a single base away; this may be a read error. The rearrangement joins TRBV7-2 to TRBJ2-5, with TRBD2 matching over 13 bases. This CDR3 is built from 15 residues. Looked up from germline, CDR1 is SGHTA and CDR2 is FQGNSA. Germline trimming cut 5 bases from V and 2 bases from J; bases unmatched to any gene: 2. The DNA for the CDR3 is TGTGCCAGCAGCATGGGACTAGCGGGGCAAGAGACCCAGTACTTC. It codes for CASSMGLAGQETQYF.

This chain connects TRBV7-8 to TRBJ2-7, with a weak D call TRBD1 (7 bases). Between the trimmed V and J ends, which lost 6 bases and 4 bases, there was a span of 13 bases. This CDR3 spans 13 amino acids. Germline V gene data show CDR1 as SGHVS and CDR2 as FQNEAQ. This CDR3 is CASREGDRYEQYV. The CDR3 coding sequence is TGTGCCAGCAGGGAGGGGGACAGATACGAGCAGTACGTC.

A note on this clonotype: A much larger clone differs from this one at a single base, so this may be a read error. The conserved final phenylalanine or tryptophan is absent from the CDR3, which likely points to a read error. This chain connects TRBV7-8 to TRBJ1-2; TRBD1 is a possible D gene (6 bases). Germline values: CDR1 SGHVS, CDR2 FQNEAQ. This CDR3 spans 14 amino acids. The V and J ends lost 3 bases and 1 base respectively, with 9 bases between them. The CDR3 loop reads CASSLGAYNYGYTY. DNA of the CDR3: TGTGCCAGCAGCTTGGGGGCCTATAACTATGGCTACACCTAC.

The V gene is TRBV20-1, the J gene TRBJ2-7, with D maybe TRBD1 (5 bases). The V gene lost 0 bases and the J gene lost 6 bases, with 18 bases spanning the gap. The germline V gene has CDR1 DFQATT and CDR2 SNEGSKA (reference sequence). The CDR3 is 15 residues long. In DNA, the CDR3 is TGCAGTGCTAGAGATCAGGGTAGTGGGGTCCTCGAGCAGTACGTC. Its protein is CSARDQGSGVLEQYV.

The chain combines TRBV6-1 with TRBJ2-7, with D unclear. Germline V gene sequence: CDR1 MNHNS, CDR2 SASEGT. V lost 3 bases and J lost 1, with 13 bases in between. The CDR3 consists of 15 residues. The CDR3 sequence: CASSEGMGPSYEQYF. The CDR3 coding sequence is TGTGCCAGCAGTGAGGGCATGGGTCCGTCCTACGAGCAGTACTTC.

The chain is built from TRBV29-1 and TRBJ2-5; D unclear. Germline-derived CDR1 and CDR2 are SQVTM and ANQGSEA. V was trimmed by 1 base and J by 1 base, leaving 7 bases between them. The CDR3 has 13 amino acids. The DNA of the CDR3 is TGCAGCGTTGAAGGGCTCTTCCAAGAGACCCAGTACTTC. Protein: CSVEGLFQETQYF.

The J gene is TRBJ2-5, the V gene TRBV27; no clear D gene. The V end lost 7 bases, the J end lost 5 bases, and 14 bases lay between the germline ends. This CDR3 has 13 amino acids. Germline CDR1 is MNHEY and CDR2 is SMNVEV (reference sequence). This chain's CDR3 is CASTSALEETQYF. Written as DNA, the CDR3 is TGTGCCAGCACGTCGGCGTTAGAGGAGACCCAGTACTTC.

This clonotype was observed once. In nucleotides, the CDR3 is TGTGCCACCAGCAGAGATAAAGGGACTAGCACAGATACGCAGTATTTT. Translated: CATSRDKGTSTDTQYF. This chain connects TRBV15 to TRBJ2-3; D perhaps matches TRBD2 (6 bases). Trimming took 0 bases from V and 0 from J, leaving 10 bases between them. The germline gives CDR1 LNHNV, CDR2 YYDKDF (reference sequence). The CDR3 is 16 residues long. Together with reference TRBV15 and TRBJ2-3, the CDR3 gives the full variable domain: DAMVIQNPRYQVTQFGKPVTLSCSQTLNHNVMYWYQQKSSQAPKLLFHYYDKDFNNEADTPDNFQSRRPNTSFCFLDIRSPGLGDTAMYLCATSRDKGTSTDTQYFGPGTRLTVL.

The gene calls are TRBV6-8 and TRBJ1-4; D unclear. V gave up 10 bases and J gave up 2 bases, with 14 bases separating them. Germline CDR1 is MNHGY and CDR2 is SAAAGT. The CDR3 has 14 residues. The CDR3 DNA is TGTGCCACTCAATTGAGTTTTACTAATGAAAAACTGTTTTTT. It specifies CATQLSFTNEKLFF.

The rearrangement uses TRBV19 and TRBJ1-1, with D unclear. CDR1 and CDR2 from the germline V gene are LNHDA and SQIVND (reference sequence). This CDR3 region has 13 residues. The V end lost 1 base, the J end lost 3 bases, and 6 bases lay between the germline ends. The CDR3 region is CASSIVDHTEAFF. CDR3 DNA sequence: TGTGCCAGTAGTATAGTGGACCACACTGAAGCTTTCTTT.

This clonotype was seen a few times. The chain has TRBV19 and TRBJ1-1; D possibly corresponds to TRBD1 (5 bases). The CDR3 contains 15 residues. Germline V gives CDR1 LNHDA, CDR2 SQIVND (reference sequence). The V end was cut by 1 base, the J end by 3 bases, with 12 bases between. CDR3 residues: CASSIGWDRDTEAFF. The CDR3 nucleotides are TGTGCCAGTAGTATAGGTTGGGACCGAGACACTGAAGCTTTCTTT.

This clonotype was counted a few times. This chain links TRBV12-3 or TRBV12-4 with TRBJ2-7; weak D call: TRBD1 (6 bases). Trimming stripped 6 bases from V and 6 bases from J, with 15 bases between. This CDR3 comprises 13 residues. DNA for the CDR3: TGTGCCAGCAGCCCAACAGGGTATCGCGAGCAGTACGTC. As protein: CASSPTGYREQYV.

This clonotype has a handful of counts. The chain recombines TRBV20-1 with TRBJ2-5; tentatively, D is TRBD1 (5 bases). The V end lost 1 base, the J end lost 5 bases, and 17 bases lay between the germline ends. Germline V lookup: CDR1 DFQATT, CDR2 SNEGSKA (reference sequence). This CDR3 has 15 residues. CDR3 in DNA: TGCAGTGCTAGAGGGTTCAGGGATGTTGGGGAGACCCAGTACTTC. It is translated as CSARGFRDVGETQYF.

This chain joins TRBV7-9 and TRBJ1-1; D is ambiguous. The CDR3 contains 13 residues. The germline V and J ends were trimmed by 1 base and 4 bases, with 7 bases remaining between them. The germline gives CDR1 SEHNR, CDR2 FQNEAQ (reference sequence). The CDR3 here is CASSLEATTEAFF. The CDR3 DNA follows: TGTGCCAGCAGCTTAGAGGCTACCACTGAAGCTTTCTTT.

This sequence joins TRBV12-3 or TRBV12-4 and TRBJ1-2; 7 bases are a match to TRBD1. Losses at the gene ends were 6 bases for V and 9 bases for J; bases not matched to a gene: 19. CDR3 length: 16 residues. The DNA of the CDR3 is TGTGCCAGCAGCCCGACGCTAAGGACAGGAAATCTCAGCTACACCTTC. This sequence encodes CASSPTLRTGNLSYTF.

This clonotype was counted ten times or more. V gene TRBV7-8 combines with J gene TRBJ2-2; D is perhaps TRBD1 (6 bases). This CDR3 is built from 15 residues. From germline, CDR1 is SGHVS and CDR2 FQNEAQ. The V and J ends lost 4 bases and 7 bases respectively, with 16 bases between them. The CDR3 bases are TGTGCCAGCAGCTCGCGGGTGGGGGCCGGCGGGGAGCTGTTTTTT. Amino acid sequence: CASSSRVGAGGELFF.

This clonotype was found a few times. V gene TRBV5-6 combines with J gene TRBJ2-1; unclear D gene. Trimming took 4 bases from V and 10 from J, leaving 21 bases between them. Per germline, CDR1 SGHDT and CDR2 YYEEEE. The CDR3 extends over 15 amino acids. CDR3: CASSPVSRGPVEQFF. In DNA, the CDR3 is TGTGCCAGCAGCCCCGTATCTCGAGGCCCGGTGGAGCAGTTCTTC.

This clonotype was detected a few times. The rearrangement joins TRBV11-2 to TRBJ2-6; D may match TRBD1 or TRBD2 (6 bases each). CDR3 size: 15 residues. V was shortened by 8 bases and J by 2 bases, with 13 bases between the two germline ends. Looked up from germline, CDR1 is SGHAT and CDR2 is FQNNGV. CDR3 region: CASWHREAGANVLTF. In DNA form, the CDR3 reads TGTGCCAGCTGGCACAGGGAGGCTGGGGCCAACGTCCTGACTTTC. Full variable domain (outside the CDR3, taken from reference TRBV11-2 and TRBJ2-6): EAGVAQSPRYKIIEKRQSVAFWCNPISGHATLYWYQQILGQGPKLLIQFQNNGVVDDSQLPKDRFSAERLKGVDSTLKIQPAKLEDSAVYLCASWHREAGANVLTFGAGSRLTVL.

The V call is TRBV6-1, the J call TRBJ2-2; D ambiguous. The CDR3 runs to 17 residues. Germline-derived CDR1 and CDR2 are MNHNS and SASEGT. Trimming stripped 5 bases from V and 0 bases from J, with 16 bases between. DNA for the CDR3: TGTGCCAGCAGTTACGTCGTGAATGCAGCGAACACCGGGGAGCTGTTTTTT. Its protein is CASSYVVNAANTGELFF.

A few counts support this clonotype. The DNA of the CDR3 is TGTGCCAGCAGCTTAGTTGCAGGGCCAGGGACCGGGGAGCTGTTTTTT. It specifies CASSLVAGPGTGELFF. This chain uses TRBV7-6 with TRBJ2-2, with a tentative D call TRBD1 (5 bases). V was clipped by 1 base and J by 5 bases, with 14 bases between them. Per the germline V gene, CDR1 is SGHVS and CDR2 is FNYEAQ. This CDR3 is 16 amino acids long.